These 17 T cell receptor beta chains were sequenced from one sample in a study of T cells in Graves' hyperthyroidism and ophthalmopathy. It was RNA transcripts that yielded the amplified TCR beta CDR3 regions. The HTBI primer set drove a first-round RT-PCR of the TCR CDR3. MiXCR was run by TCRdb on the multiplex PCR reads, yielding one entry per CDR3 protein. This table has some 500,000 distinct CDR3 sequences, approximately 15% appearing once. The source material was blood. These receptors were taken from a woman aged 18-29 years with Graves' hyperthyroidism.

There are many counts of this clonotype. This chain connects TRBV6-6 to TRBJ1-2; TRBD1 is a possible D gene (5 bases). Trimming stripped 0 bases from V and 8 bases from J, with 7 bases between. Germline V gene data show CDR1 as MNHNY and CDR2 as SVGAGI (reference sequence). The CDR3 length is 12 residues. For the CDR3, the DNA is TGTGCCAGCAGTTACTCTGGGGGGGGCTACACCTTC. Encoded protein: CASSYSGGGYTF.

This clonotype was detected ten times or more. The CDR3 loop is CASSIRGLAGSNEQFF. CDR3 sequence (DNA): TGTGCCAGTAGTATAAGAGGACTAGCGGGATCTAATGAGCAGTTCTTC. The V gene is TRBV19, the J gene TRBJ2-1; 12 bases match TRBD2. Germline lookup yields CDR1 LNHDA and CDR2 SQIVND (reference sequence). V was pared by 2 bases and J by 7 bases, with 6 bases of the junction left unmatched. The CDR3 is made up of 16 amino acids. Full variable domain (remainder filled in from reference TRBV19 and TRBJ2-1): DGGITQSPKYLFRKEGQNVTLSCEQNLNHDAMYWYRQDPGQGLRLIYYSQIVNDFQKGDIAEGYSVSREKKESFPLTVTSAQKNPTAFYLCASSIRGLAGSNEQFFGPGTRLTVL.

Comment on this clonotype: A clone one base away is much larger, so this may be a read error. This chain connects TRBV12-5 to TRBJ1-1; tentatively, D is TRBD1 (5 bases). Germline V gene sequence: CDR1 LGHNT, CDR2 FRNRAP. CDR3 size: 13 residues. The germline V and J ends were trimmed by 6 bases and 2 bases, with 10 bases remaining between them. DNA of the CDR3: TGTGCTAGTGGCAAGTGGACAAACACTGAAGCTTTCTTT. This translates into CASGKWTNTEAFF.

This clonotype has more than one count but fewer than ten. A much larger clone differs from this one at a single base, so this may be a read error. Because it lacks the conserved phenylalanine or tryptophan at the end, this CDR3 is likely a read error. The chain uses TRBV12-3 or TRBV12-4 and TRBJ2-7, with 7 bases matching TRBD1. This CDR3 spans 14 amino acids. After removal of 6 bases from V and 3 bases from J, the junction contained 8 bases not matched to a gene. CDR3 loop: CASSHNDRDYEQYS. CDR3 nucleotides: TGTGCCAGCAGCCACAATGACAGGGACTACGAGCAGTACTCC.

At least ten counts were recorded for this clonotype. The chain has TRBV7-9 and TRBJ2-5; D call uncertain. CDR1 and CDR2 from the germline V gene are SEHNR and FQNEAQ (reference sequence). The V end was cut by 5 bases, the J end by 5 bases, with 15 bases between. The CDR3 loop spans 14 amino acids. CDR3 DNA sequence: TGTGCCAGCAGCCCCCCATTAGGGCGGGAGACCCAGTACTTC. This sequence encodes CASSPPLGRETQYF. Variable domain in full (rest from reference TRBV7-9 and TRBJ2-5): DTGVSQNPRHKITKRGQNVTFRCDPISEHNRLYWYRQTLGQGPEFLTYFQNEAQLEKSRLLSDRFSAERPKGSFSTLEIQRTEQGDSAMYLCASSPPLGRETQYFGPGTRLLVL.

This clonotype was seen ten or more times. The chain couples TRBV11-3 to TRBJ1-3; unclear D gene. With 5 bases removed from V and 0 bases from J, the gap between germline ends came to 14 bases. CDR1 is SGHNT and CDR2 is YENEEA in the germline V gene. The CDR3 covers 16 residues. The CDR3 coding sequence is TGTGCCAGCAGCGGACGAAGGACCGGCTCTGGAAACACCATATATTTT. This sequence encodes CASSGRRTGSGNTIYF.

The table lists this clonotype with a few counts. This chain links TRBV19 with TRBJ2-2, with D unclear. This CDR3 has 14 residues. Germline V gives CDR1 LNHDA, CDR2 SQIVND (reference sequence). V was pared by 0 bases and J by 0 bases, with 2 bases between. The CDR3 region is CASSIEANTGELFF. CDR3 DNA sequence: TGTGCCAGTAGTATAGAGGCGAACACCGGGGAGCTGTTTTTT.

Of note for this clonotype: This could be a read error, since a much larger clone is one nucleotide away. The rearrangement joins TRBV18 to TRBJ1-4; 7 bases align to TRBD1. This CDR3 comprises 16 residues. The trim removed 4 bases at V and 0 bases at J, leaving 5 bases unmatched. Germline V gives CDR1 KGHSH, CDR2 LQKENI. Written as DNA, the CDR3 is TGTGCCAGCTCACGGGGACAGAGCGCAACTAATGAAAAACTGTTTTTT. Residues: CASSRGQSATNEKLFF.

Ten or more counts support this clonotype. J is TRBJ2-7 and V is TRBV6-1, with TRBD1 matching 8 bases. Germline CDR1 is MNHNS and CDR2 is SASEGT. The ends lost 5 bases at V and 1 base at J; junction bases unmatched: 10. This CDR3 comprises 16 residues. CDR3 bases: TGTGCCAGCAGTACGGAAGGGGGGACAGGATCCTACGAGCAGTACTTC. This codes for CASSTEGGTGSYEQYF.

This clonotype appeared a single time. A read error may account for a junction end that differs from germline. This chain joins TRBV4-1 and TRBJ1-2, with TRBD1 identical over 12 bases. The CDR3 length is 16 residues. Germline V gene lookup returns CDR1 MGHRA and CDR2 YSYEKL. In DNA, the CDR3 is TGCGCCGGCAGCCAGGGACAGGGGGCAATAGGCTATGGCTACACCTTC. Translation: CAGSQGQGAIGYGYTF.

Ten or more counts support this clonotype. V and J are TRBV12-3 or TRBV12-4 and TRBJ1-4; maybe TRBD1 (5 bases). V dropped 3 bases and J dropped 2 bases, with 7 bases sitting between them. CDR3 size: 14 residues. DNA of the CDR3: TGTGCCAGCAGTTTGGCAGGGACTAATGAAAAACTGTTTTTT. It is translated as CASSLAGTNEKLFF.

This clonotype has just a few counts. The V and J genes are TRBV4-1 and TRBJ1-2; D gene unclear. The CDR3 runs 15 residues. V lost 0 bases, J lost 6 bases, and 14 bases lay in between. Germline CDR1 and CDR2: MGHRA and YSYEKL. CDR3 sequence: CASSQESGAGDGYTF. DNA of the CDR3: TGCGCCAGCAGCCAAGAGTCAGGCGCCGGGGATGGCTACACCTTC.

This clonotype was seen ten or more times. The rearrangement uses TRBV7-3 and TRBJ2-7; weak D call: TRBD1 (5 bases). This CDR3 has 14 residues. The germline CDR1 and CDR2 sequences are SGHTA and FQGTGA. V was clipped by 3 bases and J by 3 bases, with 12 bases between them. CDR3 protein: CASSLGQGNYEQYF. The CDR3 DNA follows: TGTGCCAGCAGCTTGGGGCAGGGCAACTACGAGCAGTACTTC.

This clonotype was observed at least ten times. The chain carries TRBV11-3 and TRBJ2-1, with TRBD1 identical over 7 bases. V trimming: 1 base; J trimming: 6 bases; junction bases outside the gene matches: 15. This CDR3 spans 18 amino acids. Germline CDR1 and CDR2: SGHNT and YENEEA. This CDR3 reads CASSLGGASDRRGNEQFF. The DNA for the CDR3 is TGTGCCAGCAGCTTAGGAGGGGCTTCGGACAGGAGAGGCAATGAGCAGTTCTTC.

The chain joins TRBV27 to TRBJ2-7; 10 positions agree with TRBD2. The junction had 12 bases not matched to a gene; V was cut back by 9 bases and J by 4 bases. The CDR3 has 15 amino acids. Germline CDR1 is MNHEY and CDR2 is SMNVEV (reference sequence). CDR3 sequence reads: CASSRRLAGLYEQYV. As DNA, the CDR3 is TGTGCCAGTAGTCGGAGACTAGCGGGTTTGTACGAGCAGTACGTC.

This clonotype has a handful of counts. An end of the junction differs from the germline gene, which may be a read error. The CDR3 DNA sequence: TGTGCCAACAGTTTTAATAGCGGGAGGGAAATAGGCGGGGAGCTGTTTTTT. This sequence encodes CANSFNSGREIGGELFF. The rearrangement joins TRBV12-3 or TRBV12-4 to TRBJ2-2; 11 positions match TRBD2. This CDR3 has 17 amino acids.

The chain combines TRBV29-1 with TRBJ2-1, with TRBD2 matching over 8 bases. CDR3 length equals 12 residues. Germline V gives CDR1 SQVTM, CDR2 ANQGSEA. Losses at the gene ends were 6 bases for V and 8 bases for J; bases not matched to a gene: 6. The CDR3 spells CSVRGLADEQFF. The CDR3 nucleotides read TGCAGCGTGCGAGGACTAGCCGATGAGCAGTTCTTC.